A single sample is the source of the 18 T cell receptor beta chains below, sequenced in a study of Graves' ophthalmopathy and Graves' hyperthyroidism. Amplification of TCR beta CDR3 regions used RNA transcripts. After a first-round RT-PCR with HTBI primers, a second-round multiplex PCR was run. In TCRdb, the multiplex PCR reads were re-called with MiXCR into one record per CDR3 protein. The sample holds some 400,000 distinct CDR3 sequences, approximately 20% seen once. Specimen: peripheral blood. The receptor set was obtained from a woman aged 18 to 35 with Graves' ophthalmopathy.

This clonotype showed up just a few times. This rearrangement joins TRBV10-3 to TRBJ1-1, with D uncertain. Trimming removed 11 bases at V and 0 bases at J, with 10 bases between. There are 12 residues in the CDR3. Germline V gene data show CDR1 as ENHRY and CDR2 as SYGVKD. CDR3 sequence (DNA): TGTGCCGCCTCCCCCATGAACACTGAAGCTTTCTTT. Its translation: CAASPMNTEAFF.

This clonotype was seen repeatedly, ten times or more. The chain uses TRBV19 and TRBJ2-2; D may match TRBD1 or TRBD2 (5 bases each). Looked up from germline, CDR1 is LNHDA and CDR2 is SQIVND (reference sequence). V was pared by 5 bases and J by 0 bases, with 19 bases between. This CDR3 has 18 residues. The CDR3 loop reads CASSPESGTYANTGELFF. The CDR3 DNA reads TGTGCCAGTAGTCCAGAAAGTGGGACCTACGCGAACACCGGGGAGCTGTTTTTT.

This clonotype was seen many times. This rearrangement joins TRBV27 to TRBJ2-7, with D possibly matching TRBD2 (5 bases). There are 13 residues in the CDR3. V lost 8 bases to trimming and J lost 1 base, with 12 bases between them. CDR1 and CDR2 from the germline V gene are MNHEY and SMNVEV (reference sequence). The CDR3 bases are TGTGCCAGCCTTGCGGGCGGTTCCTACGAGCAGTACTTC. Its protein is CASLAGGSYEQYF.

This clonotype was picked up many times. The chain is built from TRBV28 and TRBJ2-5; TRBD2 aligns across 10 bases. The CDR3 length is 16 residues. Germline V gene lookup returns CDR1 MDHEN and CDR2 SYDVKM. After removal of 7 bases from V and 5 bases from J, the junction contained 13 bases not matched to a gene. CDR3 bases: TGTGCCAGCACCTCAGCGGGAGGGCCGAGTGGGGAGACCCAGTACTTC. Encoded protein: CASTSAGGPSGETQYF.

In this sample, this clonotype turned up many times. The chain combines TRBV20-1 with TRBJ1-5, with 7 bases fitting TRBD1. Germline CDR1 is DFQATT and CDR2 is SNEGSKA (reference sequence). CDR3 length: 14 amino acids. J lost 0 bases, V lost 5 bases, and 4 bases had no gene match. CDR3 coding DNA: TGCAGTGCTGCACAGGGGTATAGCAATCAGCCCCAGCATTTT. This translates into CSAAQGYSNQPQHF.

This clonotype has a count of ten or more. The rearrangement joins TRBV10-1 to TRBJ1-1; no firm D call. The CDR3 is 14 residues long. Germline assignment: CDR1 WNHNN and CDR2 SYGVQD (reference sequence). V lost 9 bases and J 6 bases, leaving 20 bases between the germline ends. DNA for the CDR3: TGCGCCAGTAGTACGGGCCTCCCGTGGCCTGAAGCTTTCTTT. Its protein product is CASSTGLPWPEAFF.

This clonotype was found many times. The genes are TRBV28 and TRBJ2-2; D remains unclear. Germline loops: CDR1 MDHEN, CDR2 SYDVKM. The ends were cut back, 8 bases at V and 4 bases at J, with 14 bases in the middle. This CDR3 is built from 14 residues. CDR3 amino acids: CASVESWGTGELFF. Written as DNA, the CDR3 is TGTGCCAGCGTCGAGAGTTGGGGCACCGGGGAGCTGTTTTTT.

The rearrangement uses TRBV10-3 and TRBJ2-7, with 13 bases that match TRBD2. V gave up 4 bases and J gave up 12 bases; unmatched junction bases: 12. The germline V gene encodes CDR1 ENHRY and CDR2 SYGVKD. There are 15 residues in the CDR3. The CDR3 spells CAISGGLAGDRRGYF. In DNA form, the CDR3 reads TGTGCCATCAGTGGTGGACTAGCGGGGGACCGACGGGGGTACTTC.

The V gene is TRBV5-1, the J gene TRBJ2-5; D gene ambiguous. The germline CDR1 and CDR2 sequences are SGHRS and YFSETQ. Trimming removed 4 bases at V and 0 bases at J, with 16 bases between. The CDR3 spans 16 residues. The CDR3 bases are TGCGCCAGCAGCCCTCATGGTCAGGCGAACCAAGAGACCCAGTACTTC. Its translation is CASSPHGQANQETQYF.

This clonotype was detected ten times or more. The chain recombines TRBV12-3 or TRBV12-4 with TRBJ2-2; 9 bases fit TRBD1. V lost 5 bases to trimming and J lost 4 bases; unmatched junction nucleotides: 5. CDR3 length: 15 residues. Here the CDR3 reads CASSAGQGSTGELFF. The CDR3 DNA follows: TGTGCCAGCAGTGCGGGACAGGGATCCACCGGGGAGCTGTTTTTT.

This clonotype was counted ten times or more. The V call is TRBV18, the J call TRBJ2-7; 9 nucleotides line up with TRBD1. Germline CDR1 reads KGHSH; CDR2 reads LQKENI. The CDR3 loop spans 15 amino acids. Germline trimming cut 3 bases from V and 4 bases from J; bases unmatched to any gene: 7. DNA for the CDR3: TGTGCCAGCTCACCTGGGGACAGGGCAAAGTACGAGCAGTACTTC. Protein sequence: CASSPGDRAKYEQYF.

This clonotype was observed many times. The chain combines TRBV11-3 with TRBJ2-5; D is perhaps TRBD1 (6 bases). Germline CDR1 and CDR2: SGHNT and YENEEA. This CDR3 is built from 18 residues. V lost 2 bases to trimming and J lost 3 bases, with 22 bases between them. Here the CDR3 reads CASSLTWIPGVEKETQYF. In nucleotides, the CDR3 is TGTGCCAGCAGCTTAACTTGGATTCCAGGGGTTGAAAAAGAGACCCAGTACTTC.

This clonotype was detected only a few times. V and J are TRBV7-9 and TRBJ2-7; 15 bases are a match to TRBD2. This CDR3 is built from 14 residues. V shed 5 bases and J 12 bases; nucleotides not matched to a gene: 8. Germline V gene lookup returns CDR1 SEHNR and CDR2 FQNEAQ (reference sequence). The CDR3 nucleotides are TGTGCCAGCAGCCCGGGACTAGCGGGAGGAAGGCGGTACTTC. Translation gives CASSPGLAGGRRYF. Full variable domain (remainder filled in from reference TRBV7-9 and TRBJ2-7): DTGVSQNPRHKITKRGQNVTFRCDPISEHNRLYWYRQTLGQGPEFLTYFQNEAQLEKSRLLSDRFSAERPKGSFSTLEIQRTEQGDSAMYLCASSPGLAGGRRYFGPGTRLTVT.

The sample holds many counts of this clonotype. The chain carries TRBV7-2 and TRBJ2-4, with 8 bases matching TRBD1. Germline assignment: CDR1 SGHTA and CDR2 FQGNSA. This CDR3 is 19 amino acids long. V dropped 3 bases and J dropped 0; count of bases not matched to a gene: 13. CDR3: CASSFPGTGGVGAKNIQYF. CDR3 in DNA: TGTGCCAGCAGCTTCCCCGGGACAGGAGGTGTCGGAGCCAAAAACATTCAGTACTTC.

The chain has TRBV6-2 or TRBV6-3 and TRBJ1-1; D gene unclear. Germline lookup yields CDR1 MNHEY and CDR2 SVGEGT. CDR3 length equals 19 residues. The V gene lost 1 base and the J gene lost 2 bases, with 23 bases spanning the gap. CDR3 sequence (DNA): TGTGCCAGCAGTTACTATACCCCATGGGTCCCTTTCTTCAACACTGAAGCTTTCTTT. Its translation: CASSYYTPWVPFFNTEAFF.

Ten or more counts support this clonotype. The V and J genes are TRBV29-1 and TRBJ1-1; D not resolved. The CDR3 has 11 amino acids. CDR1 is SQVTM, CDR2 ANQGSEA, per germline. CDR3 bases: TGCAGTCCACAGCGGGACACTGAAGCTTTCTTT. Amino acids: CSPQRDTEAFF.

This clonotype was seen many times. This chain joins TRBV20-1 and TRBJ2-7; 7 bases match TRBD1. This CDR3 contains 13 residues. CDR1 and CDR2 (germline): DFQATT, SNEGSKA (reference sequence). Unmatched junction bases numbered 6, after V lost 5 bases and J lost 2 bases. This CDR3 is CSAEDRPTYEQYF. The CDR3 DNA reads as TGCAGTGCTGAGGACAGGCCGACCTACGAGCAGTACTTC.

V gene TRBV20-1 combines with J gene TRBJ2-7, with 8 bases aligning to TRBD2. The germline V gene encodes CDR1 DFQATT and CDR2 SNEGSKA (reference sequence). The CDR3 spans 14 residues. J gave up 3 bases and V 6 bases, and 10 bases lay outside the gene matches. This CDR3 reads CSAPVGLGDYEQYF. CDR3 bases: TGCAGTGCCCCGGTGGGACTAGGGGACTACGAGCAGTACTTC.